Below, 7 T cell receptor beta chains from the same sample are listed, as sequenced in a study of blood T cell repertoires in COVID-19. Sequencing used immunoSEQ multiplex PCR; TCRdb keeps in-frame clones, though not all of them. This table has hundreds of thousands of clones, approximately 91% appearing once. The sequenced sample consisted of PBMCs or T cells enriched from blood (not recorded which). The receptors here all came from a woman in her 40s who had recovered from COVID-19.

The genes are TRBV10-1 and TRBJ1-4; D ambiguous. CDR3 size: 16 residues. With 2 bases removed from V and 0 bases from J, the gap between germline ends came to 10 bases. Germline CDR1 reads WNHNN; CDR2 reads SYGVQD (reference sequence). For the CDR3, the DNA is TGCGCCAGCAGTGAGACGCTCGGAGCAACTAATGAAAAACTGTTTTTT. Its translation is CASSETLGATNEKLFF.

The chain couples TRBV5-1 to TRBJ2-7; 10 nucleotides agree with TRBD2. With 3 bases clipped from V and 2 bases from J, the junction kept 5 bases outside the gene matches. Germline CDR1 and CDR2: SGHRS and YFSETQ. The length of the CDR3 is 15 residues. CDR3 loop: CASSWGTSAAYEQYF. For the CDR3, the DNA is TGCGCCAGCAGCTGGGGGACTAGCGCAGCCTACGAGCAGTACTTC. Combining the CDR3 with reference TRBV5-1 and TRBJ2-7 gives the whole variable domain KAGVTQTPRYLIKTRGQQVTLSCSPISGHRSVSWYQQTPGQGLQFLFEYFSETQRNKGNFPGRFSGRQFSNSRSEMNVSTLELGDSALYLCASSWGTSAAYEQYFGPGTRLTVT.

The rearrangement uses TRBV11-2 and TRBJ2-7, with D possibly TRBD2 on 5 matching bases. Germline V gene sequence: CDR1 SGHAT, CDR2 FQNNGV. Trimming left V 1 base short and J 4 bases short, with 11 bases between. This CDR3 region has 14 residues. The CDR3 here is CASSLGPGGYEQYF. In nucleotides, the CDR3 is TGTGCCAGCAGCTTAGGCCCAGGAGGTTACGAGCAGTACTTC. Filled out from reference TRBV11-2 and TRBJ2-7, the complete variable domain reads EAGVAQSPRYKIIEKRQSVAFWCNPISGHATLYWYQQILGQGPKLLIQFQNNGVVDDSQLPKDRFSAERLKGVDSTLKIQPAKLEDSAVYLCASSLGPGGYEQYFGPGTRLTVT.

The rearrangement links TRBV7-2 to TRBJ2-3; 7 nucleotides agree with TRBD1. The ends lost 5 bases at V and 6 bases at J; junction bases unmatched: 5. There are 13 residues in the CDR3. CDR1 SGHTA and CDR2 FQGNSA come from the germline V gene. In DNA, the CDR3 is TGTGCCAGCAGCCTACAGGGGTCGGATACGCAGTATTTT. It is translated as CASSLQGSDTQYF.

This clone was detected once. The chain couples TRBV11-2 to TRBJ1-5, with a weak D call TRBD1 (6 bases). The CDR3 consists of 15 residues. Germline-derived CDR1 and CDR2 are SGHAT and FQNNGV. V lost 0 bases and J 7 bases, leaving 13 bases between the germline ends. The DNA of the CDR3 is TGTGCCAGCAGCTTAGACAGGGGCGCTGGGCAGCCCCAGCATTTT. Translated: CASSLDRGAGQPQHF. The full variable domain, completed using reference TRBV11-2 and TRBJ1-5, is EAGVAQSPRYKIIEKRQSVAFWCNPISGHATLYWYQQILGQGPKLLIQFQNNGVVDDSQLPKDRFSAERLKGVDSTLKIQPAKLEDSAVYLCASSLDRGAGQPQHFGDGTRLSIL.

The chain employs TRBV5-1 and TRBJ1-1; D unclear. Germline assignment: CDR1 SGHRS and CDR2 YFSETQ. The CDR3 has 13 residues. The V end was cut by 0 bases, the J end by 5 bases, with 8 bases between. The CDR3 coding sequence is TGCGCCAGCAGCTTGGTTGGGGAGACTGAAGCTTTCTTT. Its translation: CASSLVGETEAFF.

The chain couples TRBV24-1 to TRBJ1-4, with 7 bases that match TRBD1. J lost 4 bases, V lost 2 bases, and 6 bases had no gene match. The CDR3 covers 16 residues. From germline, CDR1 is KGHDR and CDR2 SFDVKD. The CDR3 coding sequence is TGTGCCACCAGTGATTCATACAGGGGTAATAATGAAAAACTGTTTTTT. This encodes CATSDSYRGNNEKLFF.